Sequencing of this TCR beta chain was carried out in a study of CXCR3-negative and CXCR3-positive naive CD8 T cells. Study overall: The libraries yielded about 150 million TRB reads, about 1.5 +/- 0.3 million each. Study-wide results and limits: Naive subsets did not differ in surface CD5, and the authors estimated TCR strength using properties of the TRB CDR3. A higher hydrophobicity marked the TRB CDR3s of CXCR3-positive naive cells versus CXCR3-negative naive cells. Partly lower CXCR3 expression followed cryopreservation, and most assays relied on fresh PBMCs.

Every CD8+ T cell subset underwent triplicate sorting at some 280,000 cells apiece. Concerning this clonotype itself: Its antigen is as yet unknown.

TRB cDNA libraries were made by UMI-labeled 5' RACE. TCRdb re-called the 5' RACE reads; one entry per CDR3 protein, DNA not given. Recorded for this sample: 120,000 or so distinct CDR3 sequences. This CDR3 spans 14 amino acids. Looked up from germline, CDR1 is MGHDK and CDR2 is SYGVNS. This chain joins TRBV25-1 and TRBJ1-2; TCRdb calls TRBD1, which cannot be checked without DNA. Sample: naive CXCR3+ CD8+ T cells from blood. Subset specified: CD45RO-CCR7+CD27+CD95- naive CD8+ T cells expressing CXCR3 (TNR3+). This receptor was identified in a human donor in good health. Some clones in this sample may be carry-over from other donors' samples. CDR3: CASSVRTGGLGYTF.